This T cell receptor beta chain was sequenced during a study of blood T cell repertoires in COVID-19. On the study more broadly: Italy, Spain and the United States were the sources of the convalescent and acute COVID-19 samples. PBMCs, B-cell-depleted T cells, or T cells were the source of the cDNA or gDNA that made up the material.

The CDR3 has 15 residues. The germline CDR1 and CDR2 sequences are MNHEY and SMNVEV (reference sequence). The ends were cut back, 2 bases at V and 4 bases at J, with 12 bases in the middle. Original data processing: Researchers report that nucleated cell counts were estimated from reference gene primer amplification. This table comes from immunoSEQ multiplex PCR, and its TCRdb copy is limited to in-frame clones, with some not included. V, J and clone size are taken as reported in that table, and D and trimming were inferred from the DNA itself. The data show some 200,000 clones, with 87% seen just once and approximately 12% held by the top ten.

This receptor was taken from a woman under 30 who had recovered from COVID-19. The chain combines TRBV27 with TRBJ1-5; D remains unclear. The sequenced sample was peripheral blood. The CDR3 spells CASSLRGEWNQPQHF. For the CDR3, the DNA is TGTGCCAGCAGTTTACGGGGAGAGTGGAATCAGCCCCAGCATTTT.